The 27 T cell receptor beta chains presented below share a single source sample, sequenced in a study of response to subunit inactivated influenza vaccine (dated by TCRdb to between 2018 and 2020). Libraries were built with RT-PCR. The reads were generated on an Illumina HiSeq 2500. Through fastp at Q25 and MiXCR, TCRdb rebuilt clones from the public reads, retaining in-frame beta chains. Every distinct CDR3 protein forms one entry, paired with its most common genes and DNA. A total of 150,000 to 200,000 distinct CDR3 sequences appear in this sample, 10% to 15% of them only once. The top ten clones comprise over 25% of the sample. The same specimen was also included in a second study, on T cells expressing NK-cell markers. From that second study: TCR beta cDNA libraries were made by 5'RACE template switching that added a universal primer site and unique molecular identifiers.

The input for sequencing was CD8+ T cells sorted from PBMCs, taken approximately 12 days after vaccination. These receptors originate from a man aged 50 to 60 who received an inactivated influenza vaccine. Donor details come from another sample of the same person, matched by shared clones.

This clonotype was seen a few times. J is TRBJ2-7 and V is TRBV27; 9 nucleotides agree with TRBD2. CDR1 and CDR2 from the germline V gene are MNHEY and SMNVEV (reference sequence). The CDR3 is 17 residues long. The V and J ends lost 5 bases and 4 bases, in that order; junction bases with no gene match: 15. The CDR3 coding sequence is TGTGCCAGCAGTGTACAAACTCCGGGACTAGCTGATTACGAGCAGTACTTC. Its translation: CASSVQTPGLADYEQYF.

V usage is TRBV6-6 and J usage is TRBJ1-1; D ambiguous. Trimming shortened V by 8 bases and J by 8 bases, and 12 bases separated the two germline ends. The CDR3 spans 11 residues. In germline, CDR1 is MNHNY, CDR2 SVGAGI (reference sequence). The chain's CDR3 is CASVDGREAFF. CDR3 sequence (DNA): TGTGCCAGCGTAGATGGACGAGAAGCTTTCTTT.

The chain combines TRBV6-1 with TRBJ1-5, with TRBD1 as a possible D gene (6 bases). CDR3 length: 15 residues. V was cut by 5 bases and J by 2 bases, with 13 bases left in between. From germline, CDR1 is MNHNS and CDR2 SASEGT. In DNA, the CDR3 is TGTGCCAGCAGTCCCAGTGGGGGCCGCAATCAGCCCCAGCATTTT. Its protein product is CASSPSGGRNQPQHF.

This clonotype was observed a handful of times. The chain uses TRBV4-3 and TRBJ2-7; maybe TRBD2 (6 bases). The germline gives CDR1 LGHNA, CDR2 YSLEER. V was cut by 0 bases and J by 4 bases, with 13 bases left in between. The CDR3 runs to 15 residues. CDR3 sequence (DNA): TGCGCCAGCAGCCAAGAAGTCGGGAGTATTTACGAGCAGTACTTC. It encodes CASSQEVGSIYEQYF.

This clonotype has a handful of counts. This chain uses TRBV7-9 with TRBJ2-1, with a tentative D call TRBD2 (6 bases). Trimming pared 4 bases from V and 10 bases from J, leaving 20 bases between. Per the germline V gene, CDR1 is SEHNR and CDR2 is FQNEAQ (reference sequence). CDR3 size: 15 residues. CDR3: CASSSGWREIFEQFF. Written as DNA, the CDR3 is TGTGCCAGCAGCTCAGGGTGGCGGGAAATCTTCGAGCAGTTCTTC.

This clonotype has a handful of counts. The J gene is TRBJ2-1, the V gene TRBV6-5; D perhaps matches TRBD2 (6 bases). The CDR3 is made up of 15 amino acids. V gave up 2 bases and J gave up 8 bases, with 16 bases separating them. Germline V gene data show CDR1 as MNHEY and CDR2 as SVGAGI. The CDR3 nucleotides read TGTGCCAGCAGTTACGATTTGGGACTGAGACATGAGCAGTTCTTC. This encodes CASSYDLGLRHEQFF.

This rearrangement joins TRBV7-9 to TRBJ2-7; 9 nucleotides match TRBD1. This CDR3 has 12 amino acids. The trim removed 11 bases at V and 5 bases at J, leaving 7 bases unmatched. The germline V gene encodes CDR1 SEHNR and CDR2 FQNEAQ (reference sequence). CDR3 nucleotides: TGTGCCGGCGGGACAGGGCGAAACGAGCAGTACTTC. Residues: CAGGTGRNEQYF.

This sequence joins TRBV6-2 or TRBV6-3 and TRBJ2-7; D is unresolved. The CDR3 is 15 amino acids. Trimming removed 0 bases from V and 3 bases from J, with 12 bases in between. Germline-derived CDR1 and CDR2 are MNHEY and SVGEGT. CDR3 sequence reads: CASSYSRRSDYEQYF. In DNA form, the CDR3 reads TGTGCCAGCAGTTACTCGAGACGGAGCGACTACGAGCAGTACTTC.

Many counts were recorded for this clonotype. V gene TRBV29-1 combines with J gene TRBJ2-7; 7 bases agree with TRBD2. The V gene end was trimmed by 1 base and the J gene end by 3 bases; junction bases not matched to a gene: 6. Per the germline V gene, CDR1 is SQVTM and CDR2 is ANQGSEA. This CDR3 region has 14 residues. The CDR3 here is CSVEGEGRNYEQYF. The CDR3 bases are TGCAGCGTTGAAGGGGAGGGAAGAAACTACGAGCAGTACTTC.

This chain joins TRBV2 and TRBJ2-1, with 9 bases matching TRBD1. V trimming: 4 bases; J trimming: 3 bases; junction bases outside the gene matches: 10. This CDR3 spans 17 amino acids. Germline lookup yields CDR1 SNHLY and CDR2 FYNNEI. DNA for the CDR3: TGTGCCAGCAGTGGCTACGGAGACAGGGGGATCTACAATGAGCAGTTCTTC. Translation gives CASSGYGDRGIYNEQFF.

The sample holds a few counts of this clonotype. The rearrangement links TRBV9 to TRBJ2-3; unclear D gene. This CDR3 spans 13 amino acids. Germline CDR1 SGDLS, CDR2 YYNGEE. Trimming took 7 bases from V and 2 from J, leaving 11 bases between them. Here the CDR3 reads CASSIWDTDTQYF. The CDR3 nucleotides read TGTGCCAGCTCGATATGGGACACAGATACGCAGTATTTT.

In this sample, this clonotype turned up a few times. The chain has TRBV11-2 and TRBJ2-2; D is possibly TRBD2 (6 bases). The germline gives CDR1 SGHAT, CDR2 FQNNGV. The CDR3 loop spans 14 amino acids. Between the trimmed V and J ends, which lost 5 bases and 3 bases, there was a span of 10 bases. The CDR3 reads CASSMGGYTGELFF. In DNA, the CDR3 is TGTGCCAGCAGCATGGGGGGATACACCGGGGAGCTGTTTTTT.

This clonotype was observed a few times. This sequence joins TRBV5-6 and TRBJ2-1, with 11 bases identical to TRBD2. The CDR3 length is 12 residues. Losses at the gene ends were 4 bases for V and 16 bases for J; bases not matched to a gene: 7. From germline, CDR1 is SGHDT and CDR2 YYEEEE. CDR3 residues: CASSGTSGRIFF. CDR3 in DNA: TGTGCCAGCAGCGGAACTAGCGGGAGAATTTTCTTC.

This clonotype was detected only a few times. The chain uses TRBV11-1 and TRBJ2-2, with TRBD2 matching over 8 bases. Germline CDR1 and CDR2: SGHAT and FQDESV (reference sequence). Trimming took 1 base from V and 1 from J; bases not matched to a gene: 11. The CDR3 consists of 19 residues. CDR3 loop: CASSLVLAGPYENTGELFF. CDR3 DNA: TGTGCCAGCAGCTTAGTTTTAGCGGGGCCCTACGAGAACACCGGGGAGCTGTTTTTT.

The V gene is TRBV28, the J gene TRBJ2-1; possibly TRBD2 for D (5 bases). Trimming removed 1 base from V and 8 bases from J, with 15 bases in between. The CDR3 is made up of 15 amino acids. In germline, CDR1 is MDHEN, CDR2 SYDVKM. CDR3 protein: CASSLLAGLVDEQFF. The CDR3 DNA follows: TGTGCCAGCAGTTTATTGGCGGGCCTAGTCGATGAGCAGTTCTTC.

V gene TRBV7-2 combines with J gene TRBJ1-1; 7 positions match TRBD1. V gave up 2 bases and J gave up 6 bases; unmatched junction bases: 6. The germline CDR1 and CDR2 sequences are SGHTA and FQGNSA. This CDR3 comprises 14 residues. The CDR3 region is CASSLTHGTAEAFF. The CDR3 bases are TGTGCCAGCAGCTTAACCCACGGGACAGCTGAAGCTTTCTTT.

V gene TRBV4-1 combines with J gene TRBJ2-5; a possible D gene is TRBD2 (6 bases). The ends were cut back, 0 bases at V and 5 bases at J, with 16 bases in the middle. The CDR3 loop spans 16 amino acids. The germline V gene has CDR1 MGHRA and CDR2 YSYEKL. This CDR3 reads CASSQDSGPTSETQYF. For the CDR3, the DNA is TGCGCCAGCAGCCAAGACAGCGGGCCAACGTCGGAGACCCAGTACTTC.

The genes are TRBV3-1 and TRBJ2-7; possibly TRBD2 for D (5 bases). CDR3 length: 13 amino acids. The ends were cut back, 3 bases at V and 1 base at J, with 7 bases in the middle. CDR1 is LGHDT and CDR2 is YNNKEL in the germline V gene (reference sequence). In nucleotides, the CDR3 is TGTGCCAGCAGCCACGGACTTTCCTACGAGCAGTACTTC. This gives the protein CASSHGLSYEQYF.

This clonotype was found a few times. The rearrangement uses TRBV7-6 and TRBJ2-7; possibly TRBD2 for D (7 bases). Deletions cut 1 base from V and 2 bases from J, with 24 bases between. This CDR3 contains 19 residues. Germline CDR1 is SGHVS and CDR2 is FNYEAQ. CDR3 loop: CASSLVEGGVSVGAYEQYF. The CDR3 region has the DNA TGTGCCAGCAGCTTAGTTGAGGGGGGGGTGTCAGTCGGGGCCTACGAGCAGTACTTC.

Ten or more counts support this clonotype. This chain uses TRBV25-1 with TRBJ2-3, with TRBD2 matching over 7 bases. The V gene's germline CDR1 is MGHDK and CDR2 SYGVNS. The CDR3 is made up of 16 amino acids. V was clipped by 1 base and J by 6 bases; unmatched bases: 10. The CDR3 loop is CASSEWGGTAPDTQYF. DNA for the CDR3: TGTGCCAGCAGTGAATGGGGAGGGACTGCCCCTGATACGCAGTATTTT.

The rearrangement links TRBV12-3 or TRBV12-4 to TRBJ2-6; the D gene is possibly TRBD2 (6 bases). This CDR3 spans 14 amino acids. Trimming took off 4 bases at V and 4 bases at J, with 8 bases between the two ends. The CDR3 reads CASSSGAGANVLTF. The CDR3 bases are TGTGCCAGCAGTTCGGGAGCGGGGGCCAACGTCCTGACTTTC.

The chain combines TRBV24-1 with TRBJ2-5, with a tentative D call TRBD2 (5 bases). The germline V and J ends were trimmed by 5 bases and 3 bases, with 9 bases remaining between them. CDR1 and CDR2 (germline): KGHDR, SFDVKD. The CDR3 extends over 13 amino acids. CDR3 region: CATSGSEEETQYF. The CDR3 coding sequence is TGTGCCACCAGTGGTAGCGAGGAAGAGACCCAGTACTTC.

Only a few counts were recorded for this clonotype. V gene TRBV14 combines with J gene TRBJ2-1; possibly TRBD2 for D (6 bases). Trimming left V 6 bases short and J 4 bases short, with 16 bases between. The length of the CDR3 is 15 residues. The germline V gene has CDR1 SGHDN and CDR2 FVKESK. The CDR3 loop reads CASSDTRGSYNEQFF. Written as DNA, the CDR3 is TGTGCCAGCAGTGACACACGGGGGTCTTACAATGAGCAGTTCTTC.

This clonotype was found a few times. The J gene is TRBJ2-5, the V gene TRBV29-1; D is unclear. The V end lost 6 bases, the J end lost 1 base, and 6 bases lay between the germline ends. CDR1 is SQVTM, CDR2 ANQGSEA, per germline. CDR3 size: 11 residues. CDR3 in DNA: TGCAGCGTGCCCAGCCAAGAGACCCAGTACTTC. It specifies CSVPSQETQYF.

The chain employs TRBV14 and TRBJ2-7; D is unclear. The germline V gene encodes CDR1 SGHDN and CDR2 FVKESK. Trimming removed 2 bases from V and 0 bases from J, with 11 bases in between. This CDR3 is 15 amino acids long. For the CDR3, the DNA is TGTGCCAGCAGCCAATATGACGGCAACTCCTACGAGCAGTACTTC. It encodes CASSQYDGNSYEQYF.

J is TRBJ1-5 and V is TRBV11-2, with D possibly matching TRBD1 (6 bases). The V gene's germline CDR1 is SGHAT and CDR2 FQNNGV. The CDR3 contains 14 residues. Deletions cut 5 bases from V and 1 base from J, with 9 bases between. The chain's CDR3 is CASSLTGSNQPQHF. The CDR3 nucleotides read TGTGCCAGCAGCCTCACAGGGAGCAATCAGCCCCAGCATTTT.

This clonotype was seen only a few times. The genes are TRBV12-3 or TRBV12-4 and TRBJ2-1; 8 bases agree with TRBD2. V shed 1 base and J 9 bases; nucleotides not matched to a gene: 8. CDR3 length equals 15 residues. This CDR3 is CASSLDGRGRSEQFF. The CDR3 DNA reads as TGTGCCAGCAGTTTAGACGGGAGGGGAAGGAGTGAGCAGTTCTTC.